This entry lists 28 T cell receptor beta chains sequenced from one sample in a study of T cell responses to AZD1222 COVID-19 vaccine listed by TCRdb under 2021. Receptor libraries were prepared by the immunoSEQ multiplex PCR assay. TCRdb carries this immuneACCESS record with in-frame sequences only. Its versions omit some clonotypes, under half of them owing to an unresolved V gene in the studies checked, with the rest unexplained. This sample comprises some 81,000 clones, roughly 88% of them detected only once. The ten largest clones add up to around 3.6% of the sample. Read against the paper, the sample's time point label means: about 28 days (+/-7) after the second vaccine dose. The sample consisted of peripheral blood, taken 28 days after the second AZD1222 dose. These receptors all stem from an adult who received the AZD1222 COVID-19 vaccine.

This chain uses TRBV9 with TRBJ1-6, with 8 bases that match TRBD1. The CDR3 length is 16 residues. Germline assignment: CDR1 SGDLS and CDR2 YYNGEE. V dropped 4 bases and J dropped 12; count of bases not matched to a gene: 15. The CDR3 region has the DNA TGTGCCAGCAGCCTAGGGGGGGGACAGGACCTTCGACCCCTCCACTTT. It encodes CASSLGGGQDLRPLHF.

The CDR3 DNA sequence: TGTGCCAGCAGCTCTCTGACAACGACAGGGCTGGCAGATACGCAGTATTTT. It yields the protein CASSSLTTTGLADTQYF. The chain has TRBV7-8 and TRBJ2-3; 7 bases agree with TRBD1. Germline CDR1 reads SGHVS; CDR2 reads FQNEAQ. V lost 4 bases, J lost 4 bases, and 14 bases stayed unmatched. CDR3 length: 17 residues.

This chain joins TRBV28 and TRBJ1-5; possibly TRBD1 for D (6 bases). Germline V gene lookup returns CDR1 MDHEN and CDR2 SYDVKM. V lost 7 bases, J lost 2 bases, and 6 bases lay in between. This CDR3 contains 12 residues. The CDR3 here is CASKGGNQPQHF. CDR3 bases: TGTGCCAGCAAGGGGGGCAATCAGCCCCAGCATTTT.

The chain uses TRBV3-1 (or the pseudogene TRBV3-2) and TRBJ1-2, with 7 bases fitting TRBD1. Trimming at V came to 3 bases and at J to 8 bases, leaving 12 bases not matched to a gene. CDR3 length: 15 amino acids. Germline V gives CDR1 LGHDT, CDR2 YNNKEL (reference sequence). The CDR3 DNA is TGTGCCAGCAGCCAGGGACAGACAAGGTCAGTGGGCTACACCTTC. It encodes CASSQGQTRSVGYTF.

The chain combines TRBV6-1 with TRBJ1-2; 8 bases map to TRBD1. Germline V gene sequence: CDR1 MNHNS, CDR2 SASEGT. Trimming at V came to 3 bases and at J to 2 bases, leaving 14 bases not matched to a gene. This CDR3 region has 18 residues. CDR3 loop: CASSDPEQGGAANYGYTF. In DNA, the CDR3 is TGTGCCAGCAGTGACCCAGAACAGGGGGGAGCCGCCAACTATGGCTACACCTTC.

The chain is built from TRBV18 and TRBJ2-3, with D possibly matching TRBD1 (6 bases). The CDR3 length is 15 residues. V lost 0 bases and J 2 bases, leaving 9 bases between the germline ends. The germline gives CDR1 KGHSH, CDR2 LQKENI. The CDR3 region has the DNA TGTGCCAGCTCACCACCACAGGGACACACAGATACGCAGTATTTT. It yields the protein CASSPPQGHTDTQYF.

A note on this clone: Other nucleotide sequences from this sample produce the same CDR3. CDR3 region: CASSLVGRGGPNEQFF. The CDR3 coding sequence is TGCGCCAGCAGCTTGGTGGGGCGGGGGGGTCCGAATGAGCAGTTCTTC. The chain recombines TRBV5-1 with TRBJ2-1; 9 positions match TRBD2. Germline V gives CDR1 SGHRS, CDR2 YFSETQ. The trim removed 0 bases at V and 7 bases at J, leaving 8 bases unmatched. The length of the CDR3 is 16 residues.

The chain carries TRBV25-1 and TRBJ2-3, with 10 bases lining up with TRBD1. Germline V gene lookup returns CDR1 MGHDK and CDR2 SYGVNS. V lost 7 bases to trimming and J lost 1 base; unmatched junction nucleotides: 8. The CDR3 has 16 amino acids. CDR3 residues: CASTQTGGVGTDTQYF. The CDR3 DNA sequence: TGTGCCAGCACACAGACAGGGGGCGTTGGCACAGATACGCAGTATTTT. Together with reference TRBV25-1 and TRBJ2-3, the CDR3 gives the full variable domain: EADIYQTPRYLVIGTGKKITLECSQTMGHDKMYWYQQDPGMELHLIHYSYGVNSTEKGDLSSESTVSRIRTEHFPLTLESARPSHTSQYLCASTQTGGVGTDTQYFGPGTRLTVL.

The chain joins TRBV5-8 to TRBJ1-5; tentative D call: TRBD1 (6 bases). The CDR3 extends over 13 amino acids. Deletions cut 4 bases from V and 6 bases from J, with 11 bases between. Germline V gene data show CDR1 as SGHTS and CDR2 as YDEGEE. CDR3 region: CASSLAGVQPQHF. For the CDR3, the DNA is TGTGCCAGCAGCCTTGCAGGGGTTCAGCCCCAGCATTTT.

The genes are TRBV10-3 and TRBJ1-2; no definite D call. Germline CDR1 ENHRY, CDR2 SYGVKD. Trimming removed 2 bases at V and 4 bases at J, with 11 bases between. The CDR3 loop spans 14 amino acids. CDR3 sequence: CAISEPRSPYGYTF. CDR3 nucleotides: TGTGCCATCAGTGAGCCTAGGAGCCCCTATGGCTACACCTTC.

V is TRBV25-1 and J is TRBJ2-3; 8 nucleotides agree with TRBD2. Germline trimming cut 9 bases from V and 6 bases from J; bases unmatched to any gene: 11. The CDR3 consists of 14 residues. The germline V gene encodes CDR1 MGHDK and CDR2 SYGVNS. CDR3 sequence reads: CASVPGGPWDTQYF. CDR3 DNA sequence: TGTGCCAGTGTCCCGGGGGGGCCGTGGGATACGCAGTATTTT.

This chain links TRBV18 with TRBJ2-2, with 7 bases lining up with TRBD1. Per the germline V gene, CDR1 is KGHSH and CDR2 is LQKENI. The CDR3 is 15 residues long. V was pared by 2 bases and J by 3 bases, with 3 bases of the junction left unmatched. This chain's CDR3 is CASSPEGADTGELFF. DNA of the CDR3: TGTGCCAGCTCACCAGAGGGGGCGGACACCGGGGAGCTGTTTTTT.

The CDR3 DNA reads as TGTGCTAGTGGGCCAGGGGCGAGCTCCTACAATGAGCAGTTCTTC. This encodes CASGPGASSYNEQFF. The chain employs TRBV12-5 and TRBJ2-1; possible D gene TRBD1, 6 bases. V dropped 6 bases and J dropped 0 bases, with 12 bases sitting between them. This CDR3 contains 15 residues. Germline loops: CDR1 LGHNT, CDR2 FRNRAP.

The chain couples TRBV5-1 to TRBJ2-7; D perhaps matches TRBD2 (6 bases). The CDR3 covers 13 residues. Germline values: CDR1 SGHRS, CDR2 YFSETQ. With 4 bases removed from V and 0 bases from J, the gap between germline ends came to 8 bases. This CDR3 is CASSRGSSYEQYF. The CDR3 nucleotides are TGCGCCAGCAGCCGGGGGAGCTCCTACGAGCAGTACTTC.

Here the CDR3 reads CASSLAWGVDTEAFF. The CDR3 DNA reads TGCGCCAGCAGCTTGGCCTGGGGGGTGGACACTGAAGCTTTCTTT. The genes are TRBV5-1 and TRBJ1-1; tentatively, D is TRBD1 (5 bases). The germline V and J ends were trimmed by 0 bases and 3 bases, with 12 bases remaining between them. Germline CDR1 SGHRS, CDR2 YFSETQ. The CDR3 is 15 amino acids.

This sequence joins TRBV7-9 and TRBJ1-1; D not resolved. This CDR3 is 14 amino acids long. Trimming stripped 5 bases from V and 5 bases from J, with 15 bases between. From germline, CDR1 is SEHNR and CDR2 FQNEAQ (reference sequence). The CDR3 DNA follows: TGTGCCAGCAGCCTCCGGACGGACGGAACTGAAGCTTTCTTT. Encoded protein: CASSLRTDGTEAFF.

The chain is built from TRBV11-2 and TRBJ1-2; D is unclear. Germline loops: CDR1 SGHAT, CDR2 FQNNGV. This CDR3 is 14 amino acids long. V was pared by 4 bases and J by 0 bases, with 9 bases between. The CDR3 sequence is CASSSSLPNYGYTF. The CDR3 coding sequence is TGTGCCAGCAGCTCTTCCCTCCCTAACTATGGCTACACCTTC.

The chain recombines TRBV19 with TRBJ2-3, with TRBD1 as a possible D gene (6 bases). Germline lookup yields CDR1 LNHDA and CDR2 SQIVND (reference sequence). V lost 5 bases to trimming and J lost 2 bases, with 11 bases between them. The CDR3 is made up of 14 amino acids. Written as DNA, the CDR3 is TGTGCCAGTAGTGCCGTGGGGGCCACAGATACGCAGTATTTT. Protein sequence: CASSAVGATDTQYF.

The DNA for the CDR3 is TGTGCCTGGAGTGTATCAGGATACACTGAAGCTTTCTTT. This encodes CAWSVSGYTEAFF. The rearrangement uses TRBV30 and TRBJ1-1; D is ambiguous. This CDR3 comprises 13 residues. CDR1 is GTSNPN and CDR2 is SVGIG in the germline V gene (reference sequence). Deletions cut 0 bases from V and 3 bases from J, with 8 bases between.

About this clone itself: The junction does not match germline at one end; this may be a read error. The chain employs TRBV29-1 and TRBJ2-3; TRBD2 is a possible D gene (6 bases). The CDR3 covers 14 residues. Germline V gene data show CDR1 as SQVTM and CDR2 as ANQGSEA. In nucleotides, the CDR3 is TGCAGCGTGATGACGGATACTAGCACAGATACGCGGTATTTT. Translated: CSVMTDTSTDTRYF.

The chain uses TRBV10-2 and TRBJ2-5, with D tentatively TRBD1 or TRBD2 (5 bases each). The CDR3 is 13 residues long. Per the germline V gene, CDR1 is WSHSY and CDR2 is SAAADI. V was trimmed by 0 bases and J by 7 bases, leaving 9 bases between them. CDR3 nucleotide sequence: TGCGCCAGCAGTGAGTCATTTGGGGGGACCCAGTACTTC. Translating it yields CASSESFGGTQYF.

This clone has just a few counts. The rearrangement uses TRBV12-5 and TRBJ2-3, with 9 bases matching TRBD2. CDR1 and CDR2 (germline): LGHNT, FRNRAP. V lost 6 bases and J lost 4; bases outside the gene matches: 5. The CDR3 contains 14 residues. This CDR3 reads CASGGAGGSDTQYF. The CDR3 region has the DNA TGTGCTAGTGGGGGAGCGGGAGGTTCAGATACGCAGTATTTT.

The chain links TRBV11-2 to TRBJ2-1; 9 bases are a match to TRBD2. Germline V lookup: CDR1 SGHAT, CDR2 FQNNGV. CDR3 length: 18 residues. V gave up 5 bases and J gave up 3 bases; unmatched junction bases: 14. The chain's CDR3 is CASSDRGSVTSGYNEQFF. CDR3 DNA sequence: TGTGCCAGCAGCGACAGAGGGTCGGTGACTAGCGGCTACAATGAGCAGTTCTTC.

The V gene is TRBV5-8, the J gene TRBJ1-5; D is unresolved. The CDR3 totals 15 residues. The V and J ends lost 4 bases and 2 bases respectively, with 13 bases between them. The V gene's germline CDR1 is SGHTS and CDR2 YDEGEE. This CDR3 reads CASSPDGLRNQPQHF. The CDR3 DNA reads TGTGCCAGCAGCCCCGACGGGCTTCGCAATCAGCCCCAGCATTTT.

The rearrangement links TRBV2 to TRBJ1-1, with a weak D call TRBD1 (5 bases). The CDR3 consists of 14 residues. The V and J ends lost 6 bases and 5 bases respectively, with 16 bases between them. The germline gives CDR1 SNHLY, CDR2 FYNNEI. CDR3 loop: CASRAPTGGTEAFF. The CDR3 DNA is TGTGCCAGCAGGGCCCCGACGGGGGGAACTGAAGCTTTCTTT. Together with reference TRBV2 and TRBJ1-1, the CDR3 gives the full variable domain: EPEVTQTPSHQVTQMGQEVILRCVPISNHLYFYWYRQILGQKVEFLVSFYNNEISEKSEIFDDQFSVERPDGSNFTLKIRSTKLEDSAMYFCASRAPTGGTEAFFGQGTRLTVV.

The V gene is TRBV5-1, the J gene TRBJ2-2, with D tentatively TRBD1 or TRBD2 (6 bases each). The CDR3 is 15 amino acids. Germline V gives CDR1 SGHRS, CDR2 YFSETQ. V lost 5 bases and J 5 bases, leaving 16 bases between the germline ends. Here the CDR3 reads CASSSEGGRTGELFF. CDR3 DNA: TGCGCCAGCAGTTCCGAGGGGGGAAGGACCGGGGAGCTGTTTTTT.

This chain uses TRBV5-4 with TRBJ2-5; TRBD1 matches 11 bases. The germline CDR1 and CDR2 sequences are SGHNT and YYREEE (reference sequence). The CDR3 length is 15 residues. The J segment lost 4 bases and the V segment lost 3 bases, leaving 5 bases of the junction unmatched. The CDR3 protein is CASSSSDRGRETQYF. DNA of the CDR3: TGTGCCAGCAGCTCCTCGGACAGGGGGCGAGAGACCCAGTACTTC. Supplemented by reference TRBV5-4 and TRBJ2-5, the full variable domain reads ETGVTQSPTHLIKTRGQQVTLRCSSQSGHNTVSWYQQALGQGPQFIFQYYREEENGRGNFPPRFSGLQFPNYSSELNVNALELDDSALYLCASSSSDRGRETQYFGPGTRLLVL.

CDR3 protein: CAISELPGGSSGNTIYF. As DNA, the CDR3 is TGTGCCATCAGTGAGCTTCCCGGGGGGAGCTCTGGAAACACCATATATTTT. The V call is TRBV10-3, the J call TRBJ1-3, with a possible D match to TRBD1 (5 bases). The CDR3 totals 17 residues. Trimming shortened V by 2 bases and J by 0 bases, and 14 bases separated the two germline ends. The germline V gene has CDR1 ENHRY and CDR2 SYGVKD.